The 10 T cell receptor beta chains below come from one sample, sequenced in a study of cytomegalovirus exposure and HLA in healthy donors. Primers included in the PCR were 60 Vbeta and 13 Jbeta primers. The assay was immunoSEQ multiplex PCR, and TCRdb's table has in-frame clones only and misses some. The profile covers 100,000 to 150,000 clones, with about 80% appearing a single time and approximately 3.6% taken by the ten largest. The sequenced sample was PBMCs. The receptors were gathered from a man younger than 40 in good health and CMV-seronegative.

The rearrangement uses TRBV9 and TRBJ1-2; TRBD1 matches 7 bases. The CDR3 has 16 residues. CDR1 and CDR2 from the germline V gene are SGDLS and YYNGEE. The J segment lost 3 bases and the V segment lost 4 bases, leaving 12 bases of the junction unmatched. CDR3 in amino acids: CASSPGSGQSYYGYTF. In DNA, the CDR3 is TGTGCCAGCAGCCCAGGGTCGGGACAGAGCTACTATGGCTACACCTTC. The whole variable domain, remainder taken from reference TRBV9 and TRBJ1-2, is DSGVTQTPKHLITATGQRVTLRCSPRSGDLSVYWYQQSLDQGLQFLIQYYNGEERAKGNILERFSAQQFPDLHSELNLSSLELGDSALYFCASSPGSGQSYYGYTFGSGTRLTVV.

This chain connects TRBV2 to TRBJ2-1, with a tentative D call TRBD2 (6 bases). The CDR3 is made up of 16 amino acids. From germline, CDR1 is SNHLY and CDR2 FYNNEI. Between the trimmed V and J ends, which lost 1 base and 4 bases, there was a span of 14 bases. In DNA form, the CDR3 reads TGTGCCAGCAGTGAAGGGCCTCCGGGACTGTACAATGAGCAGTTCTTC. Translation gives CASSEGPPGLYNEQFF.

Points on this clone: The same CDR3 arises from other DNA sequences in this sample as well. The chain recombines TRBV7-3 with TRBJ2-7; 8 nucleotides align to TRBD1. Germline loops: CDR1 SGHTA, CDR2 FQGTGA. V was clipped by 5 bases and J by 4 bases; unmatched bases: 7. This CDR3 comprises 14 residues. The CDR3 coding sequence is TGTGCCAGCAGCCCGGGGACAGGACCGTACGAGCAGTACTTC. This codes for CASSPGTGPYEQYF.

V and J are TRBV19 and TRBJ2-4; D is possibly TRBD1 (6 bases). CDR1 and CDR2 (germline): LNHDA, SQIVND (reference sequence). The V gene lost 3 bases and the J gene lost 13 bases, with 13 bases spanning the gap. The CDR3 consists of 12 residues. The CDR3 sequence is CASSMTGTIQYF. The CDR3 coding sequence is TGTGCCAGTAGTATGACCGGGACAATCCAGTACTTC. Combining the CDR3 with reference TRBV19 and TRBJ2-4 gives the whole variable domain DGGITQSPKYLFRKEGQNVTLSCEQNLNHDAMYWYRQDPGQGLRLIYYSQIVNDFQKGDIAEGYSVSREKKESFPLTVTSAQKNPTAFYLCASSMTGTIQYFGAGTRLSVL.

The chain carries TRBV7-2 and TRBJ2-3; 10 nucleotides agree with TRBD2. Germline V gene data show CDR1 as SGHTA and CDR2 as FQGNSA. This CDR3 contains 15 residues. Trimming cost V 2 bases and J 8 bases; bases outside gene matches: 7. The CDR3 region has the DNA TGTGCCAGCAGCTTAACTAGCGGGGCGACCCGTACGCAGTATTTT. It yields the protein CASSLTSGATRTQYF.

The chain employs TRBV7-9 and TRBJ2-1; 9 nucleotides agree with TRBD2. Germline CDR1 SEHNR, CDR2 FQNEAQ (reference sequence). This CDR3 contains 16 residues. With 1 base clipped from V and 3 bases from J, the junction kept 4 bases outside the gene matches. The CDR3 nucleotides are TGTGCCAGCAGCTTAGAAAGCGGGGGGCACTACAATGAGCAGTTCTTC. This gives the protein CASSLESGGHYNEQFF.

The J gene is TRBJ2-7, the V gene TRBV5-6; D not resolved. The CDR3 contains 13 residues. Germline CDR1 and CDR2: SGHDT and YYEEEE. The ends were cut back, 1 base at V and 5 bases at J, with 10 bases in the middle. Here the CDR3 DNA reads TGTGCCAGCAGCTTGTTTGTCTGGCACGAGCAGTACTTC. It translates to CASSLFVWHEQYF.

This rearrangement joins TRBV29-1 to TRBJ1-4; D gene uncertain. Germline V lookup: CDR1 SQVTM, CDR2 ANQGSEA. CDR3 length: 13 residues. V was trimmed by 3 bases and J by 4 bases, leaving 9 bases between them. CDR3 sequence reads: CSVESSVNEKLFF. CDR3 coding DNA: TGCAGCGTTGAGAGCAGCGTTAATGAAAAACTGTTTTTT.

This chain uses TRBV27 with TRBJ2-3, with D perhaps TRBD2 (5 bases). This CDR3 has 20 amino acids. Looked up from germline, CDR1 is MNHEY and CDR2 is SMNVEV (reference sequence). V lost 0 bases and J 3 bases, leaving 25 bases between the germline ends. CDR3 sequence: CASSLSPWAGAAEWTDTQYF. CDR3 bases: TGTGCCAGCAGTTTATCTCCGTGGGCGGGTGCCGCCGAATGGACAGATACGCAGTATTTT.

J is TRBJ2-7 and V is TRBV7-8, with 7 bases aligning to TRBD2. Trimming cost V 0 bases and J 3 bases; bases outside gene matches: 2. The CDR3 is 14 residues long. CDR1 is SGHVS, CDR2 FQNEAQ, per germline. CDR3 bases: TGTGCCAGCAGCTTAGCGGGAGGGATCTACGAGCAGTACTTC. It codes for CASSLAGGIYEQYF.